This T cell receptor beta chain comes out of a study of control samples from healthy donors and cancer patients. V lost 4 bases to trimming and J lost 5 bases; unmatched junction nucleotides: 10. The CDR3 is 16 amino acids. Germline V gives CDR1 SGHTA, CDR2 FQGTGA. Data came from immunoSEQ multiplex PCR; TCRdb stores just in-frame clones and leaves some out. The data hold some 150,000 clones, with around 90% observed a single time. The TCR originated in a young man in good health. The V call is TRBV7-3, the J call TRBJ2-1; 8 bases align to TRBD1. The sample was blood. Here the CDR3 reads CASSSAGGGVHNEQFF. CDR3 bases: TGTGCCAGCAGCTCCGCAGGGGGCGGGGTTCACAATGAGCAGTTCTTC.